This TCR beta chain is drawn from a study of regulatory T cells in long-lasting Graves disease (dated by TCRdb to the early 2020s). Background for the entire study: In the newly diagnosed Graves' disease group, patients had been taking antithyroid drugs for less than 3 months. Persistent Graves' disease patients were compared with newly diagnosed Graves' disease patients by peripheral blood TCR sequencing and RNA sequencing. The study was registered as a clinical trial and conducted in China. A total of some 35 samples underwent TCR sequencing: around 13 from persistent and around 20 from newly diagnosed Graves' disease patients.

Taken from cysteine to phenylalanine, the CDR3 has 16 residues. CDR3 DNA only is kept here, 48 bases in frame from base 1. In the germline V gene, CDR1 corresponds to SGHRS and CDR2 to YFSETQ. Trimming removed 1 base from V and 7 bases from J; the gene matches leave 6 bases unexplained. The library was prepared using multiplex PCR. The instrument was an Illumina HiSeq 4000. To build TCR beta libraries, CDR3 regions were amplified by Arm-PCR using iRepertoire HTBI primers. PCR products were gel purified before sequencing. Regarding the original processing steps: Gene usage analysis of CDR3 amino acid clonotypes used the approximately 62 TRBV and around 13 TRBJ segments found across samples. COPE and FqMerger were used to merge the filtered high-quality paired reads into contigs. Contigs were aligned with BLAST to IMGT TRBV, TRBD and TRBJ reference genes, and CDR3 was defined per IMGT. Any clonotype with a frequency above 0.1% was classified as a highly expanded clone. Repertoire diversity was measured by Shannon entropy, and V-J evenness by the Gini coefficient. A clonotype found in more than one individual was treated as public. TCRdb handled the public reads itself, with Q25 trimming in fastp and clone calling in MiXCR, and kept productive beta chains. Identical CDR3 proteins give one entry, which carries the most common genes and DNA. For this entry, the V and J calls and clone size follow TCRdb and not the study's own pipeline. Present in this sample are approximately 490,000 distinct CDR3 sequences, 15% to 20% of which were seen just once. The ten largest clones take up about 12% of the sample.

What the work shows at the level of the full study, not this receptor alone: Compared with newly diagnosed patients, persistent Graves' disease patients had lower TCR Shannon entropy and fewer highly expanded clones, which suggests clonal expansion. Only peripheral blood was studied, because thyroid tissue, the primary lesion, was inaccessible. More public clonotypes were shared among persistent patients (approximately 3,000) than among newly diagnosed patients (more than 900). Preferential use of TRBV28, TRBJ1-2 and TRBJ2-5 was observed in persistent disease, whereas TRBV20-1 and TRBJ2-1 were favored in newly diagnosed disease. The authors acknowledged the small sample size as a limitation that may reduce accuracy. Sequencing and analysis were restricted to the TCR beta chain.

The sample's time point label is to be understood as: newly diagnosed GD, antithyroid drugs for less than 3 months. RNA was extracted from PBMCs in TRIzol for both TCR sequencing and RNA sequencing. The diagnosis of Graves' disease was made according to American Thyroid Association guidelines. Patients were recruited from an endocrinology department in Xi'an, China. Each patient gave 8.5 to 9.5 milliliters of peripheral blood, collected in an EDTA anticoagulant tube. Ficoll Paque Plus density gradient separation was used to isolate PBMCs, and no further T cell sorting was done. RNA quality was checked with an Agilent 2100 Bioanalyzer and agarose gel, and concentration with a NanoDrop 2000. Regarding this clonotype: No cognate antigen has been identified for it. Qualities for individual bases were not recorded, and no much larger clone is one base off.

The data were also submitted as part of a second study, on T cells in Graves' hyperthyroidism and ophthalmopathy. The second paper states: A patient counted as having stable Graves' hyperthyroidism if no progression to ophthalmopathy occurred over 18 months of follow-up. Hyperthyroidism patients were aged 18 to 65 years and newly diagnosed, with disease duration of less than 2 months. Patients with uncontrolled infections, other autoimmune diseases, pregnancy or lactation were excluded. Diagnoses were established on the basis of clinical symptoms, serum thyroxine and TRAb, thyroid ultrasound, and orbital computed tomography. A first-round RT-PCR of the TCR CDR3 used the HTBI primer set with the Qiagen OneStep RT-PCR kit. Blood samples also contained most of the expanded thyroid clonotypes (frequency above 0.001), which suggests that blood repertoires may reflect thyroid immune responses. Ophthalmopathy was separated from stable hyperthyroidism by a 13 V-J signature model, with around 90% sensitivity and approximately 84% specificity obtained in cross-validation and 80%/75% obtained in testing. In validation, progression to ophthalmopathy was predicted by the model with 70.59% sensitivity and roughly 76% specificity, a median of about 6 months before onset. TCR V-J signatures able to tell the groups apart were searched for in a discovery cohort of 100 patients, of whom 40 to 45 had Graves' ophthalmopathy and about 60 had stable Graves' hyperthyroidism. Whether ophthalmopathy could be predicted prospectively was tested in an independent validation cohort made up of under 20 hyperthyroidism patients plus 17 patients who later progressed to ophthalmopathy. For training and testing, the 80 to 100 patients in the discovery cohort were randomly divided in a 7:3 ratio. In more than five Graves' hyperthyroidism patients, the study also compared T-cell repertoires from thyroid tissue with T-cell repertoires from blood. Following sampling, methimazole starting at 30 mg daily was given to hyperthyroidism patients, and high-dose intravenous methylprednisolone was given to ophthalmopathy patients. The libraries were constructed in a second round of multiplex PCR and then size-selected and purified. Libraries were sequenced paired-end with 100 bp reads on an Illumina HiSeq2000. SOAPnuke was used to process the raw data, removing reads that contained adapters or uncalled bases, had a mean Phred below 15, or lacked an exact match to the constant primer or identifier. High-quality paired reads were merged with COPE v1.2.5, and unique nucleotide sequences were defined as clonotypes. MiTCR v1.1 was used to align clonotypes to the IMGT TRBV, TRBD and TRBJ reference segments. Only V-J combinations with frequency above 0.0001, covering about 99% of repertoires, were analysed. A TCS score was defined as the ratio between F50 (clonal expansion) and ExV (chaos), using BLOSUM62-based TCRdist between CDR3 peptides within each V-J. Welch's t-statistics and random forest reduced several hundred V-J features to about 12, which were used in a naive Bayes classifier (R e1071). No statistical method was used to set the sample size in advance, and investigators knew the group allocation. According to the paper, TCR Vbeta CDR3 sequencing was carried out on approximately 140 peripheral blood samples, which came from some 41 ophthalmopathy, about 75 hyperthyroidism and approximately 17 progressor patients.

This chain is built from TRBV5-1 and TRBJ2-1; 12 bases in between match TRBD2. The clonotype comes from a man aged 35 to 55 with Graves disease. Donor details come from another sample of the same person, matched by shared clones. Specimen: peripheral blood mononuclear cells (PBMCs), collected at new diagnosis, from a patient treated with antithyroid drugs. The CDR3 corresponds to CASSLIGLAGPNEQFF. The nucleotides read TGCGCCAGCAGCTTGATCGGACTAGCGGGACCTAATGAGCAGTTCTTC.